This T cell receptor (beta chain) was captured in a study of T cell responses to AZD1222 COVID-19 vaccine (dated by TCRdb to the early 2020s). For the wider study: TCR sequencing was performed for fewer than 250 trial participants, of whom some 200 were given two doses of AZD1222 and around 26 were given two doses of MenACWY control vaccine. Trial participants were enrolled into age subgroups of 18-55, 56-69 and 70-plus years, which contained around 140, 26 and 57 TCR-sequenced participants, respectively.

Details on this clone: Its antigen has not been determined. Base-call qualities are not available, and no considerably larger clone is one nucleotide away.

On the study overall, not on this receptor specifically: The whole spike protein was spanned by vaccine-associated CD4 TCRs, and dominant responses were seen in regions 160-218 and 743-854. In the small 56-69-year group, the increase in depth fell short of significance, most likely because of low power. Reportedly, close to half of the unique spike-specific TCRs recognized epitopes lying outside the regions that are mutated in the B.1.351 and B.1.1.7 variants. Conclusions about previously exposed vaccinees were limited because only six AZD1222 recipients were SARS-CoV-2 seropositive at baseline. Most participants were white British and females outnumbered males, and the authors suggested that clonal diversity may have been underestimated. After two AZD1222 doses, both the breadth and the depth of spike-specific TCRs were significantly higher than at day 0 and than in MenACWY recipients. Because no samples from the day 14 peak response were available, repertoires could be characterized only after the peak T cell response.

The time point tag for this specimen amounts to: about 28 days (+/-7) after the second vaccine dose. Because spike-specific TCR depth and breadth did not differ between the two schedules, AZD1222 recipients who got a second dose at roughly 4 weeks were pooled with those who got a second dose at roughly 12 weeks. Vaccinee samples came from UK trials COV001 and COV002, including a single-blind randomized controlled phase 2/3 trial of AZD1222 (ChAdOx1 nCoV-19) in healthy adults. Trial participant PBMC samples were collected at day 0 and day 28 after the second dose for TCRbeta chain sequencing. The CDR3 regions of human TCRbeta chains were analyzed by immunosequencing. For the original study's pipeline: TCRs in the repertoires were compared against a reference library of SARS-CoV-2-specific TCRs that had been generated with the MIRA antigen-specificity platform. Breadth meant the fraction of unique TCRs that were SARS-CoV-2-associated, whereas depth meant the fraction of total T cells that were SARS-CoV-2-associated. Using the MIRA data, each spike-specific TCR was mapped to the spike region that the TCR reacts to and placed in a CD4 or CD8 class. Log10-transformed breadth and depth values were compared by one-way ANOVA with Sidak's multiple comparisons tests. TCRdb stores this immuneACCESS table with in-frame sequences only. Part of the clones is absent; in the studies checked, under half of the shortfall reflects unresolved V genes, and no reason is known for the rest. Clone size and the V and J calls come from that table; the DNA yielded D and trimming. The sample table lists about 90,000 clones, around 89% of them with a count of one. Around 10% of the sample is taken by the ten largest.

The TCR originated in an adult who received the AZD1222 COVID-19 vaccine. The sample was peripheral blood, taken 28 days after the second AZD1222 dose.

The nucleotide sequence is TGTGCCAGCAGCCCGCCGGGCGAATACACTGAAGCTTTCTTT. Its translation is CASSPPGEYTEAFF. The chain links TRBV6-6 with TRBJ1-1; no D segment can be confidently identified. The germline V gene encodes CDR1 MNHNY and CDR2 SVGAGI (reference sequence). The CDR3 has 14 amino acids, counting the end cysteine and phenylalanine. Left in the record is the CDR3 DNA by itself, 42 bases read in frame from the first base. V is shortened by 6 bases, J by 3 bases, and the region joining them spans 14 bases.